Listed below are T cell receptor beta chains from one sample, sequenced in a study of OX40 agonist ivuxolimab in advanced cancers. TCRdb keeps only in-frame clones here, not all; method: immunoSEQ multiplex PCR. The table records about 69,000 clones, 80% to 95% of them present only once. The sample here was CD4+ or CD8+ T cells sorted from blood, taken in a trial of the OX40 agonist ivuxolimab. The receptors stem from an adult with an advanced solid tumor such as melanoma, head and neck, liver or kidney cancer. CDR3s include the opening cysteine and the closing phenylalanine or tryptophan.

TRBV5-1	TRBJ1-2	CASSYDTLGGYTF
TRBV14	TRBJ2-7	CASSQIGYREAYEQYF
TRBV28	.	CASSDYRIHEQYF
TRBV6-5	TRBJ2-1	CASSWSGNSYNEQFF
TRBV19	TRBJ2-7	CASSLSSVTYEQYF
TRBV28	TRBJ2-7	CASTTTRSYEQYF
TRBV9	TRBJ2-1	CASSVDVSGISSYNEQFF
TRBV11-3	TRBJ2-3	CASSLEGRDTQYF
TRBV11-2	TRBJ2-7	CASSPRQGRYEQYF
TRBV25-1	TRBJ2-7	CASSENKGGTSGSVQYF
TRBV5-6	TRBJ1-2	CASSLGGQGGYTF
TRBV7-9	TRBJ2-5	CASSLDGTSGRETQYF
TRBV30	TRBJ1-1	CAWKVRMNTEAFF
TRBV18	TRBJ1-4	CASSPVTGHATNEKLFF
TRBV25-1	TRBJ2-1	CASSRIDEQFF
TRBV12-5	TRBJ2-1	CASGLPNRAGGGYNEQFF
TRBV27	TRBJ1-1	CASSLGQGVSEAFF
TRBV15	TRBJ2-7	CATSKNEPLVQYF
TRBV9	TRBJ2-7	CASPRLPAGQDFYEQYF
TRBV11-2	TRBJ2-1	CASSLDLAEQFF
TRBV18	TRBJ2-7	CASSPFPGEQYF
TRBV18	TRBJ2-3	CASSPFPGHDTQYF
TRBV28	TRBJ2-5	CASSLVSGQGTGEQYF
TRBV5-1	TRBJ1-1	CASSYTGLATEAFF
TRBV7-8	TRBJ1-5	CASSLTGGGSNQPQHF
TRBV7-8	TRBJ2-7	CASSRVPGQGPEQYF
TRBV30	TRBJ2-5	CAWSGAFVETQYF
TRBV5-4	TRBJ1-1	CASSLVLRSLDSMNTEAFF
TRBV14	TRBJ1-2	CASSPGSGYTF
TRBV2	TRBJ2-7	CASRLTSGSANEQYF
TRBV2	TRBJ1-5	CASRKGGQISNQPQHF
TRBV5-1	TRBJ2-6	CASSLDGLAGGSGANVLTF
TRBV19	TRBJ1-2	CASSSSQRVTNYGYTF
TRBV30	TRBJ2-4	CAWSTVGIQYF
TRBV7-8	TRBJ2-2	CASSFPQGGYTGELFF
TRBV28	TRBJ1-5	CASWGQGNQPQHF
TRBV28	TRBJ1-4	CASSHRDRYEKLFF
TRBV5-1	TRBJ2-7	CASSLVGTGSYEQYF
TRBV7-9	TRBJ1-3	CASSLAHNSGNTIYF
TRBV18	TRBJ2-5	CASSKTGGPGETQYF
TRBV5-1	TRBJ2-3	CASSLVDQTDTQYF
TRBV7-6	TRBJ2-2	CASSPRGTSTGELFF
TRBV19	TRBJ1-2	CASRPHGGPNYGYTF
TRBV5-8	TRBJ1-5	CASSQAGRTYQPQHF
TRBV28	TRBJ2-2	CASRGGTGVTGELFF
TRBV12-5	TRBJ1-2	CASGLKANYGYTF
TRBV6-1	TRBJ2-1	CASSEVHSGNEQFF
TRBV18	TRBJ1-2	CASSPPNGGSYGYTF
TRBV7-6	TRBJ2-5	CASSSAGTRQETQYF
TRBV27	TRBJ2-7	CASAWVRQGGYEQYF
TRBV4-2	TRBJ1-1	CASSLAVGAMNTEAFF
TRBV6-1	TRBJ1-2	CASSETLDRGAGYTF
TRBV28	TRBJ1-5	CASSLLKLLNQPQHF
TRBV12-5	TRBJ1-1	CASGSDRGKGANTEAFF